The 6 T cell receptor beta chains given below trace back to one sample, sequenced in a study of Graves' ophthalmopathy and Graves' hyperthyroidism. Beta-chain TCR CDR3 regions were amplified from RNA transcripts. A first-round RT-PCR used HTBI primers, followed by a second-round multiplex PCR. TCRdb ran MiXCR on the multiplex PCR reads and lists one entry per CDR3 protein. This sample carries over a million distinct CDR3 sequences, about 35% of them seen once, and the ten largest clones take around 10%. Sequencing was carried out using peripheral blood or thyroid tissue (not recorded which). The receptor source for this set is an adult man with Graves' hyperthyroidism.

This clonotype has a count of ten or more. The chain couples TRBV29-1 to TRBJ2-5; D is possibly TRBD2 (6 bases). The CDR3 spans 13 residues. The V gene lost 8 bases and the J gene lost 2 bases, with 15 bases spanning the gap. CDR1 and CDR2 from the germline V gene are SQVTM and ANQGSEA. CDR3 sequence reads: CSTRDSIQETQYF. In DNA, the CDR3 is TGCAGCACCCGGGACTCAATACAAGAGACCCAGTACTTC. Full variable domain (remainder filled in from reference TRBV29-1 and TRBJ2-5): SAVISQKPSRDICQRGTSLTIQCQVDSQVTMMFWYRQQPGQSLTLIATANQGSEATYESGFVIDKFPISRPNLTFSTLTVSNMSPEDSSIYLCSTRDSIQETQYFGPGTRLLVL.

This chain joins TRBV20-1 and TRBJ2-7, with 13 positions matching TRBD2. Germline V CDR1 and CDR2: DFQATT, SNEGSKA (reference sequence). J was trimmed by 2 bases and V by 0 bases; bases with no gene match: 4. The CDR3 extends over 16 amino acids. CDR3 coding DNA: TGCAGTGCTAGAGACCCCACTAGCGGGAGGGCCTACGAGCAGTACTTC. Translation: CSARDPTSGRAYEQYF.

The gene calls are TRBV19 and TRBJ1-3; perhaps TRBD1 as D (5 bases). The V gene lost 5 bases and the J gene lost 7 bases, with 21 bases spanning the gap. The length of the CDR3 is 16 residues. In germline, CDR1 is LNHDA, CDR2 SQIVND (reference sequence). The CDR3, as DNA: TGTGCCAGTAGTTCTACCGGGACCGCCGCGGGGAACACCATATATTTT. It specifies CASSSTGTAAGNTIYF.

This clonotype was seen many times. This chain joins TRBV20-1 and TRBJ1-2; D is unclear. Germline V gene sequence: CDR1 DFQATT, CDR2 SNEGSKA (reference sequence). The CDR3 sequence is 16 residues long. The V and J ends lost 3 bases and 3 bases respectively, with 20 bases between them. The CDR3 sequence is CSASAGCCGVDYGYTF. Written as DNA, the CDR3 is TGCAGTGCTAGTGCGGGGTGTTGTGGGGTGGACTATGGCTACACCTTC.

Turning to this clonotype: Just one base apart from a much larger clone, this may be a read error. The genes are TRBV7-8 and TRBJ2-6; D call uncertain. Trimming left V 7 bases short and J 1 base short, with 14 bases between. Germline CDR1 SGHVS, CDR2 FQNEAQ. This CDR3 comprises 16 residues. CDR3 in amino acids: CASTLGNRSGANVLTF. CDR3 bases: TGTGCCAGCACCCTAGGGAATAGATCTGGGGCCAACGTCCTGACTTTC.

The chain uses TRBV7-2 and TRBJ1-6; D might be TRBD1 (6 bases). V lost 4 bases and J lost 5, with 24 bases in between. Germline loops: CDR1 SGHTA, CDR2 FQGNSA. CDR3 length: 19 amino acids. The CDR3 is CASSSQGTLAGANNSPLHF. CDR3 nucleotides: TGTGCCAGCAGCTCACAGGGTACCCTGGCGGGGGCCAATAATTCACCCCTCCACTTT.